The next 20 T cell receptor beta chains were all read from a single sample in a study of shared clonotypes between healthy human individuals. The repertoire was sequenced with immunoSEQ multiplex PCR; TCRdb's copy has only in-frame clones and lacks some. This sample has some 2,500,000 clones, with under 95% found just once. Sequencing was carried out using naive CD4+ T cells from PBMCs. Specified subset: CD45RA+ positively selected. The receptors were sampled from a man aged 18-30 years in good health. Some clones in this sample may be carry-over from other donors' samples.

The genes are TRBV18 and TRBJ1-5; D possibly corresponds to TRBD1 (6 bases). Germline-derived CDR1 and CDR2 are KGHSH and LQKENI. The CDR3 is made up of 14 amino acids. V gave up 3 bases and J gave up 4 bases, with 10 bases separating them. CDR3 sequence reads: CASSPSDRNQPQHF. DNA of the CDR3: TGTGCCAGCTCACCTTCGGACAGAAATCAGCCCCAGCATTTT.

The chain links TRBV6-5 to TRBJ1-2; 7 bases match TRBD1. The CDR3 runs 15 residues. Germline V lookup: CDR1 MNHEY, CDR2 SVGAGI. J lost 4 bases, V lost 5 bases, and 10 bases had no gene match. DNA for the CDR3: TGTGCCAGCAGTATGGGACAGATCAGGGCCTATGGCTACACCTTC. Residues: CASSMGQIRAYGYTF.

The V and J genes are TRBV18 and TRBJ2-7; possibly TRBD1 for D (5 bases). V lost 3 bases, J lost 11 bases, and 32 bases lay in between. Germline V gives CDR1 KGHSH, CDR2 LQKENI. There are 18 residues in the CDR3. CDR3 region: CASSPLGQGADIPIAEYF. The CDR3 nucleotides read TGTGCCAGCTCACCCTTAGGGCAAGGGGCGGATATTCCGATCGCGGAGTACTTC.

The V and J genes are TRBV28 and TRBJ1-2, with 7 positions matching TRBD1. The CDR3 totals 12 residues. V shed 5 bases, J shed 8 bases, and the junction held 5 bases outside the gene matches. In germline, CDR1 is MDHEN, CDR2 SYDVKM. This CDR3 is CASSQTGDGYTF. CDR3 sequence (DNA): TGTGCCAGCAGTCAAACAGGGGACGGCTACACCTTC.

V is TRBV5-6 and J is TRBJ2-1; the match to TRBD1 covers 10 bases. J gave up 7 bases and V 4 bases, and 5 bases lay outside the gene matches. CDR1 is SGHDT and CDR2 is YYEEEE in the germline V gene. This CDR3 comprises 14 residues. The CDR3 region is CASSRTGGGNEQFF. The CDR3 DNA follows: TGTGCCAGCAGCCGGACAGGGGGAGGGAATGAGCAGTTCTTC.

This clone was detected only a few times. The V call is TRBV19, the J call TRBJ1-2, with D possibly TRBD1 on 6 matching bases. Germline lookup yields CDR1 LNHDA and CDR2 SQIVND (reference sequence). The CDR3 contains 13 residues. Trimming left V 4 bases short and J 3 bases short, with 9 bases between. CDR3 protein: CASSTGQHYGYTF. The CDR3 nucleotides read TGTGCCAGTAGTACCGGACAGCACTATGGCTACACCTTC.

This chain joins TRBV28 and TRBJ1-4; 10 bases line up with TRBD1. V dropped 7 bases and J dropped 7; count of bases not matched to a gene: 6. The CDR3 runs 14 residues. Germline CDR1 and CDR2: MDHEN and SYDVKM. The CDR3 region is CASTHGTGVEKLFF. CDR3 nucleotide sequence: TGTGCCAGCACCCACGGGACAGGGGTTGAAAAACTGTTTTTT.

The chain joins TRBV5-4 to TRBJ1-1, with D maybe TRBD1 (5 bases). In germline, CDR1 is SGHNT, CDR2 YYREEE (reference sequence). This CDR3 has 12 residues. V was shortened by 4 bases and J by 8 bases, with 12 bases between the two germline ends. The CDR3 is CASSQGPPEAFF. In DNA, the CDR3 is TGTGCCAGCAGCCAGGGACCCCCGGAAGCTTTCTTT.

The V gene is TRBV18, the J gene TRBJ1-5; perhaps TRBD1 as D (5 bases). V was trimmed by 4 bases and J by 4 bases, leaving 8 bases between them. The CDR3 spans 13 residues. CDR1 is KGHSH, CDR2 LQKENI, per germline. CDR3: CASSLGTNQPQHF. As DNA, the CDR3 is TGTGCCAGCTCACTGGGGACTAATCAGCCCCAGCATTTT.

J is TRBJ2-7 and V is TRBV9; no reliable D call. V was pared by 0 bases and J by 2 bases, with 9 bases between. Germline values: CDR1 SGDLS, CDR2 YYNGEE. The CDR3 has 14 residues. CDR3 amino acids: CASSVDVMTYEQYF. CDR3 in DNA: TGTGCCAGCAGCGTAGACGTCATGACCTACGAGCAGTACTTC.

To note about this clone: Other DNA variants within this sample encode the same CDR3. The CDR3 DNA reads as TGTGCCAGCAGTTTTCTAGGGAACTATGGCTACACCTTC. Translated, it gives CASSFLGNYGYTF. The chain combines TRBV28 with TRBJ1-2; D is undetermined. V lost 3 bases, J lost 2 bases, and 7 bases lay in between. Germline lookup yields CDR1 MDHEN and CDR2 SYDVKM. This CDR3 is built from 13 residues.

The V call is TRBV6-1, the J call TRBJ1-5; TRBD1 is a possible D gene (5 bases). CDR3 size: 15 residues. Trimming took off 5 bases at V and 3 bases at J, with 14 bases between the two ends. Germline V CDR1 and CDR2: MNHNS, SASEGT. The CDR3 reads CASSSGTEFNQPQHF. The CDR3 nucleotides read TGTGCCAGCAGTTCTGGGACCGAGTTCAATCAGCCCCAGCATTTT.

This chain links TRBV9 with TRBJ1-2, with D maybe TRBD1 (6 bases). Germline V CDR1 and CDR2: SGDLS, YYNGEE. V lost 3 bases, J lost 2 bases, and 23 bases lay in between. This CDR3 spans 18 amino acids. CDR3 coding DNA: TGTGCCAGCAGCGCCCGACCCGGGACATTTTCATTCAACTATGGCTACACCTTC. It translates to CASSARPGTFSFNYGYTF. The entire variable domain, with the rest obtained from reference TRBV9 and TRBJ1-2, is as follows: DSGVTQTPKHLITATGQRVTLRCSPRSGDLSVYWYQQSLDQGLQFLIQYYNGEERAKGNILERFSAQQFPDLHSELNLSSLELGDSALYFCASSARPGTFSFNYGYTFGSGTRLTVV.

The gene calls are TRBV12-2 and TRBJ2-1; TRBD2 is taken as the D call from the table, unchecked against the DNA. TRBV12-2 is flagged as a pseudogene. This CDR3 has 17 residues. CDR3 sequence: CASLRPKREDIYNEQFF. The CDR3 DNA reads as TGTGCAAGTCTTCGCCCGAAGCGGGAGGACATTTACAATGAGCAGTTCTTC.

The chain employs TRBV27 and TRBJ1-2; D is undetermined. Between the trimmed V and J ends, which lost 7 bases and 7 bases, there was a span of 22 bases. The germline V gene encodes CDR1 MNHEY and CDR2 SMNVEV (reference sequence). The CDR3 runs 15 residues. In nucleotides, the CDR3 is TGTGCCAGCACCCCCCGATCACTCATCGGCGGTGGCTACACCTTC. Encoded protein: CASTPRSLIGGGYTF.

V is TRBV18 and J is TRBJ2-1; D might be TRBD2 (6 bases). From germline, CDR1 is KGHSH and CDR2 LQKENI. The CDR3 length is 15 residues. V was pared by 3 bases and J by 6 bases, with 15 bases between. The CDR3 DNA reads TGTGCCAGCTCACCGAGTCGGACTACCCTCAATGAGCAGTTCTTC. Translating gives CASSPSRTTLNEQFF.

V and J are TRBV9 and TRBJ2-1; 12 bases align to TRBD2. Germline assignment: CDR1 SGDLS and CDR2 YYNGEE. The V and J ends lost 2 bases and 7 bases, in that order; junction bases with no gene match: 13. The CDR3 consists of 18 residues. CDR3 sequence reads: CASSVSVRLAGGLNEQFF. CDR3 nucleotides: TGTGCCAGCAGCGTCTCCGTGAGGCTAGCGGGAGGGCTAAATGAGCAGTTCTTC.

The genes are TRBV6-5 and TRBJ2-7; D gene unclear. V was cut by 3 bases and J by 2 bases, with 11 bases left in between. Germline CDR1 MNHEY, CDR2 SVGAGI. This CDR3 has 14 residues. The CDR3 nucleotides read TGTGCCAGCAGTTATGGCGGTACAGCCTACGAGCAGTACTTC. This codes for CASSYGGTAYEQYF.

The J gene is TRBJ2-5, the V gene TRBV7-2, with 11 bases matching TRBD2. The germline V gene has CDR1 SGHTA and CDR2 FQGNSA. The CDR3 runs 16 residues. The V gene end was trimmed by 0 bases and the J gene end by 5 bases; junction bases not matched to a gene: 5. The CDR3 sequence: CASSLAGTSGWETQYF. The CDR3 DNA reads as TGTGCCAGCAGCTTAGCCGGGACTAGCGGCTGGGAGACCCAGTACTTC.

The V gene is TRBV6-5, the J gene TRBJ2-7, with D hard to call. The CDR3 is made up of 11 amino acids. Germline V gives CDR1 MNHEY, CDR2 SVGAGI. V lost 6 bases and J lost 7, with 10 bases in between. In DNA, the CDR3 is TGTGCCAGCAGCCAACGGCTTGAGCAGTACTTC. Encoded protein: CASSQRLEQYF.